The 28 T cell receptor beta chains below were found in one sample sequenced in a study of T-cell reconstitution after alpha-beta-depleted transplantation in children. Preparing the TCRbeta library involved the use of unique molecular identifiers. TCRdb re-derived calls from the PCR reads in MiXCR, one entry per CDR3 protein. The sample has roughly 400,000 distinct CDR3 sequences, over 20% seen once. The specimen comprised PBMCs from the stem cell graft donor, sampled from the stem cell graft. The receptors were gathered from a human donor who donated a stem cell graft to a child with acute myeloid leukemia.

This clonotype was counted a few times. This chain connects TRBV20-1 to TRBJ2-1; 7 positions agree with TRBD2. This CDR3 spans 15 amino acids. Germline V gene data show CDR1 as DFQATT and CDR2 as SNEGSKA (reference sequence). The V and J ends lost 4 bases and 5 bases, in that order; junction bases with no gene match: 11. For the CDR3, the DNA is TGCAGTGCTACCAAAGGTCGCGGGAGCAACAATGAGCAGTTCTTC. This sequence encodes CSATKGRGSNNEQFF.

Ten or more counts support this clonotype. The V and J genes are TRBV12-3 or TRBV12-4 and TRBJ2-1, with 12 bases lining up with TRBD2. The length of the CDR3 is 16 residues. The V gene end was trimmed by 1 base and the J gene end by 7 bases; junction bases not matched to a gene: 5. CDR3 nucleotides: TGTGCCAGCAGTTTAGGGACTAGCGGGAATCAGAATGAGCAGTTCTTC. Its protein product is CASSLGTSGNQNEQFF.

In its sample, this clonotype was seen a few times. The chain combines TRBV7-9 with TRBJ1-5, with D perhaps matching TRBD1 (5 bases). V lost 5 bases, J lost 5 bases, and 10 bases lay in between. Germline V gives CDR1 SEHNR, CDR2 FQNEAQ (reference sequence). This CDR3 is built from 13 residues. CDR3 sequence: CASSMRGDQPQHF. DNA of the CDR3: TGTGCCAGCAGCATGCGAGGGGATCAGCCCCAGCATTTT.

The rearrangement joins TRBV29-1 to TRBJ1-1, with TRBD1 as a possible D gene (5 bases). The CDR3 is 12 amino acids. Trimming took 7 bases from V and 5 from J, leaving 14 bases between them. Germline CDR1 SQVTM, CDR2 ANQGSEA. The CDR3 region has the DNA TGCAGCGGGGGGGACTTCCTGACTGAAGCTTTCTTT. Its translation: CSGGDFLTEAFF.

This clonotype was observed a few times. As DNA, the CDR3 is TGCGCCAGCAGCCCGACAGGGATCCAAGAGACCCAGTACTTC. Amino acid sequence: CASSPTGIQETQYF. The V call is TRBV4-1, the J call TRBJ2-5; TRBD1 agrees at 7 bases. V was clipped by 4 bases and J by 1 base; unmatched bases: 3. Germline V CDR1 and CDR2: MGHRA, YSYEKL. The CDR3 totals 14 residues.

This clonotype was counted ten times or more. This chain links TRBV6-2 or TRBV6-3 with TRBJ2-5, with D possibly TRBD1 on 6 matching bases. Trimming cost V 7 bases and J 5 bases, with 14 bases left between them. The CDR3 runs to 13 residues. CDR1 MNHEY and CDR2 SVGEGT come from the germline V gene. This CDR3 reads CASTRQVGETQYF. The CDR3 DNA reads TGTGCCAGCACTCGACAGGTGGGGGAGACCCAGTACTTC.

This clonotype has at least ten counts. V and J are TRBV29-1 and TRBJ2-1; TRBD2 is a possible D gene (6 bases). This CDR3 comprises 14 residues. V was pared by 4 bases and J by 7 bases, with 17 bases between. CDR1 and CDR2 from the germline V gene are SQVTM and ANQGSEA. The CDR3 bases are TGCAGCGTTGTTTGGGCGGGACCGGGAAATGAGCAGTTCTTC. Translated: CSVVWAGPGNEQFF.

The J gene is TRBJ2-3, the V gene TRBV20-1; TRBD2 aligns across 12 bases. The germline gives CDR1 DFQATT, CDR2 SNEGSKA (reference sequence). Unmatched junction bases numbered 4, after V lost 5 bases and J lost 1 base. This CDR3 comprises 15 residues. DNA of the CDR3: TGCAGTGCTCGAAGACTAGCGGGAGGCACAGATACGCAGTATTTT. It is translated as CSARRLAGGTDTQYF.

V and J are TRBV7-2 and TRBJ2-5; D call uncertain. In germline, CDR1 is SGHTA, CDR2 FQGNSA. The CDR3 extends over 12 amino acids. V was shortened by 2 bases and J by 5 bases, with 6 bases between the two germline ends. The CDR3 loop is CASSLYSETQYF. CDR3 coding DNA: TGTGCCAGCAGCTTATATTCCGAGACCCAGTACTTC.

V and J are TRBV12-3 or TRBV12-4 and TRBJ1-6; 9 bases match TRBD1. V was clipped by 5 bases and J by 10 bases; unmatched bases: 6. The CDR3 contains 14 residues. CDR3 loop: CASSRGQGWSPLHF. DNA for the CDR3: TGTGCCAGCAGTCGAGGACAGGGGTGGTCACCCCTCCACTTT.

The gene calls are TRBV10-3 and TRBJ1-5, with D perhaps TRBD1 (5 bases). V was clipped by 0 bases and J by 1 base, with 7 bases between them. Germline loops: CDR1 ENHRY, CDR2 SYGVKD. This CDR3 spans 15 amino acids. This chain's CDR3 is CAISESRDSNQPQHF. Written as DNA, the CDR3 is TGTGCCATCAGTGAGTCCCGGGACAGCAATCAGCCCCAGCATTTT.

The rearrangement joins TRBV30 to TRBJ2-1; D may be TRBD1 (5 bases). V was pared by 1 base and J by 8 bases, with 21 bases between. Germline assignment: CDR1 GTSNPN and CDR2 SVGIG (reference sequence). The CDR3 is 16 amino acids. The CDR3 bases are TGTGCCTGGAGTGCCAGGGATTTAAGGCTCAACGATGAGCAGTTCTTC. Translating gives CAWSARDLRLNDEQFF.

This clonotype was recorded a few times. The chain has TRBV12-3 or TRBV12-4 and TRBJ1-1; D gene ambiguous. Trimming removed 6 bases at V and 0 bases at J, with 11 bases between. The CDR3 contains 14 residues. This CDR3 reads CASRAGIMNTEAFF. CDR3 nucleotides: TGTGCCAGCAGGGCTGGAATCATGAACACTGAAGCTTTCTTT.

The rearrangement joins TRBV4-1 to TRBJ2-7; TRBD2 aligns across 8 bases. Germline CDR1 MGHRA, CDR2 YSYEKL. The V and J ends lost 2 bases and 3 bases, in that order; junction bases with no gene match: 15. The CDR3 has 18 residues. This CDR3 reads CASSQIFSGGLGHYEQYF. The CDR3 DNA follows: TGCGCCAGCAGCCAAATCTTCAGCGGGGGCCTGGGTCACTACGAGCAGTACTTC.

In its sample, this clonotype was seen many times. V gene TRBV20-1 combines with J gene TRBJ1-4; TRBD1 agrees at 8 bases. The V gene's germline CDR1 is DFQATT and CDR2 SNEGSKA (reference sequence). V shed 3 bases, J shed 6 bases, and the junction held 0 bases outside the gene matches. This CDR3 comprises 12 residues. CDR3 amino acids: CSARDRDEKLFF. The CDR3 nucleotides are TGCAGTGCTAGGGACAGGGATGAAAAACTGTTTTTT.

This chain joins TRBV5-1 and TRBJ1-1, with TRBD1 identical over 12 bases. The V gene end was trimmed by 0 bases and the J gene end by 0 bases; junction bases not matched to a gene: 3. Germline lookup yields CDR1 SGHRS and CDR2 YFSETQ. The CDR3 length is 17 residues. The CDR3 sequence is CASSLEWDRGLNTEAFF. In DNA form, the CDR3 reads TGCGCCAGCAGCTTGGAGTGGGACAGGGGGCTGAACACTGAAGCTTTCTTT.

In its sample, this clonotype was seen a few times. Here the CDR3 reads CSVERQGMSTEAFF. CDR3 sequence (DNA): TGCAGCGTGGAGCGACAGGGAATGAGCACTGAAGCTTTCTTT. The chain combines TRBV29-1 with TRBJ1-1; 7 bases are a match to TRBD1. From germline, CDR1 is SQVTM and CDR2 ANQGSEA. The V and J ends lost 6 bases and 4 bases, in that order; junction bases with no gene match: 11. The CDR3 contains 14 residues.

This clonotype was seen only a few times. V usage is TRBV12-3 or TRBV12-4 and J usage is TRBJ1-1; perhaps TRBD1 as D (5 bases). Trimming took 10 bases from V and 5 from J, leaving 17 bases between them. The CDR3 extends over 13 amino acids. In DNA, the CDR3 is TGTGCCACCCATCAGACCGGGGGAACTGAAGCTTTCTTT. Protein: CATHQTGGTEAFF.

V usage is TRBV11-1 and J usage is TRBJ2-7; no definite D call. The CDR3 has 18 residues. Between the trimmed V and J ends, which lost 4 bases and 5 bases, there was a span of 27 bases. Germline V gives CDR1 SGHAT, CDR2 FQDESV (reference sequence). The CDR3, as DNA: TGTGCCAGCAGCTCCGCGCGTGGCCCTAGGCCCTTTGTCCACGAGCAGTACTTC. Its protein product is CASSSARGPRPFVHEQYF.

This clonotype was seen only a few times. The CDR3 region is CAIGEQASYEQYF. The CDR3 DNA follows: TGTGCCATCGGGGAACAGGCGTCCTACGAGCAGTACTTC. The chain recombines TRBV10-3 with TRBJ2-7; perhaps TRBD1 as D (5 bases). Trimming left V 8 bases short and J 1 base short, with 12 bases between. CDR3 length: 13 residues. From germline, CDR1 is ENHRY and CDR2 SYGVKD.

This rearrangement joins TRBV5-6 to TRBJ2-2; D gene ambiguous. V lost 0 bases and J 7 bases, leaving 7 bases between the germline ends. The germline CDR1 and CDR2 sequences are SGHDT and YYEEEE. There are 13 residues in the CDR3. In nucleotides, the CDR3 is TGTGCCAGCAGCTTGGCAGCCGGCGGGGAGCTGTTTTTT. This sequence encodes CASSLAAGGELFF.

This clonotype was counted at least ten times. V gene TRBV7-6 combines with J gene TRBJ2-1; D gene uncertain. V was trimmed by 5 bases and J by 0 bases, leaving 11 bases between them. CDR3 size: 15 residues. Germline V gives CDR1 SGHVS, CDR2 FNYEAQ. As DNA, the CDR3 is TGTGCCAGCAGCCTCATACAAAGCTCCTACAATGAGCAGTTCTTC. Its translation is CASSLIQSSYNEQFF. The whole variable domain, filled in from reference TRBV7-6 and TRBJ2-1, reads GAGVSQSPRYKVTKRGQDVALRCDPISGHVSLYWYRQALGQGPEFLTYFNYEAQQDKSGLPNDRFSAERPEGSISTLTIQRTEQRDSAMYRCASSLIQSSYNEQFFGPGTRLTVL.

The chain employs TRBV5-1 and TRBJ1-1, with a tentative D call TRBD1 (6 bases). The CDR3 sequence is 15 residues long. Germline V gene data show CDR1 as SGHRS and CDR2 as YFSETQ. V dropped 1 base and J dropped 4 bases, with 14 bases sitting between them. CDR3 bases: TGCGCCAGCAGCTTGCAGAGAAGGGGGAGCACTGAAGCTTTCTTT. This sequence encodes CASSLQRRGSTEAFF.

This clonotype appeared a few times. The CDR3 DNA sequence: TGCAGTGCTAGCCCTAGCGGGAGGGCGACGCTTGGGGCCAACGTCCTGACTTTC. It translates to CSASPSGRATLGANVLTF. The rearrangement uses TRBV20-1 and TRBJ2-6, with 12 bases fitting TRBD2. With 3 bases clipped from V and 3 bases from J, the junction kept 9 bases outside the gene matches. The germline gives CDR1 DFQATT, CDR2 SNEGSKA (reference sequence). This CDR3 spans 18 amino acids.

V and J are TRBV2 and TRBJ2-1; maybe TRBD1 (5 bases). Germline V gene lookup returns CDR1 SNHLY and CDR2 FYNNEI. Deletions cut 4 bases from V and 0 bases from J, with 13 bases between. The CDR3 runs to 16 residues. CDR3 nucleotides: TGTGCCAGCAGTGGTAACAGGCTTATCTCCTACAATGAGCAGTTCTTC. Its protein is CASSGNRLISYNEQFF.

The chain recombines TRBV4-2 with TRBJ2-7, with D possibly matching TRBD2 (5 bases). The germline V gene encodes CDR1 LGHNA and CDR2 YNFKEQ. The V and J ends lost 1 base and 7 bases respectively, with 14 bases between them. CDR3 length equals 14 residues. As DNA, the CDR3 is TGTGCCAGCAGCCAAGCGGGAAATGGGGAGGAGCAGTACTTC. Amino acids: CASSQAGNGEEQYF.

The chain employs TRBV24-1 and TRBJ2-1; 12 bases map to TRBD2. Germline values: CDR1 KGHDR, CDR2 SFDVKD. The CDR3 length is 17 residues. J gave up 12 bases and V 8 bases, and 19 bases lay outside the gene matches. The CDR3 sequence is CATISSGRAAEFGVQFF. CDR3 nucleotide sequence: TGTGCCACCATTTCTAGCGGGAGGGCCGCAGAGTTTGGGGTGCAGTTCTTC.

This clonotype was recorded a few times. The genes are TRBV24-1 and TRBJ2-1, with 10 bases that match TRBD2. V was clipped by 4 bases and J by 0 bases; unmatched bases: 5. This CDR3 is 17 amino acids long. The germline gives CDR1 KGHDR, CDR2 SFDVKD. This CDR3 is CATSEGPSGSSYNEQFF. The DNA for the CDR3 is TGTGCCACCAGTGAGGGCCCTAGCGGGAGCTCCTACAATGAGCAGTTCTTC.